The source of this TCR beta chain is a study of T cells after yellow fever vaccination. This clonotype came up a few times. The antigen is unknown. Study-wide results and caveats: The secondary response was weaker, and its peak arrived faster, on day 5 versus 15.

One entry per CDR3 protein results from TCRdb running MiXCR on the 5' RACE reads. Of around 590,000 distinct CDR3 sequences in the sample, 9% to 15% were seen once. Unmatched junction bases numbered 0, after V lost 0 bases and J lost 2 bases. This CDR3 has 15 residues. CDR1 is SEHNR and CDR2 is FQNEAQ in the germline V gene (reference sequence). This chain joins TRBV7-9 and TRBJ2-4; 8 bases are shared with TRBD2. The sequence derives from a man aged 25 to 40 who received the YFV17D yellow fever vaccine. The sequences come from PBMCs, collected on the day of the yellow fever booster vaccination. This CDR3 is CASSLASGTKNIQYF. The DNA of the CDR3 is TGTGCCAGCAGCTTAGCTAGCGGGACCAAAAACATTCAGTACTTC.